Described below is a single T cell receptor (beta chain) sequence and its context. While infection was still active, Seattle patients were enrolled and then followed longitudinally. Original methodology: Amplification with reference gene primers provided the estimates of nucleated cell counts. TCRdb keeps only in-frame clones here, not all; method: immunoSEQ multiplex PCR. V and J calls and clone size follow that table, whereas D and trimming were derived from the DNA. The data contain approximately 250,000 clones, approximately 85% of them singletons. The sample originates from a study of blood T cell repertoires in COVID-19. Overall study: Spain, Italy and the United States supplied samples that represented acute and convalescent COVID-19. T cells, B-cell-depleted T cells, or PBMCs supplied cDNA or gDNA.

Germline V gene data show CDR1 as MGHRA and CDR2 as YSYEKL. The trim removed 8 bases at V and 6 bases at J, leaving 4 bases unmatched. CDR3 length equals 13 residues. The sequencing input was peripheral blood. The sequence was collected from a man over 45 with COVID-19, enrolled during active disease. The genes are TRBV4-1 and TRBJ2-3, with 11 nucleotides matching TRBD1. CDR3 in amino acids: CASGQGARDTQYF. CDR3 DNA sequence: TGCGCCAGCGGACAGGGGGCCAGGGATACGCAGTATTTT.